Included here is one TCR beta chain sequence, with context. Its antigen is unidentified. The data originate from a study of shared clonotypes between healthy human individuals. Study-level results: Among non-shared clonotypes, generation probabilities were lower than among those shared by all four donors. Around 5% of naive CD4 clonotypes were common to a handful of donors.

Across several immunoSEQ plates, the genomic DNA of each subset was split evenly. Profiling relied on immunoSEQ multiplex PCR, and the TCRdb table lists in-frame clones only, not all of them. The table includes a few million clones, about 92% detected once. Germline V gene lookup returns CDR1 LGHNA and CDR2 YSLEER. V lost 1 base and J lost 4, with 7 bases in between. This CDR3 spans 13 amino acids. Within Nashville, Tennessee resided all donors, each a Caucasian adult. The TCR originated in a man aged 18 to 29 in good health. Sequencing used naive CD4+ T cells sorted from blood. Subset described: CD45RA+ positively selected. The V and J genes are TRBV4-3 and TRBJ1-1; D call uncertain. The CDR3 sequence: CASSQVLGTEAFF. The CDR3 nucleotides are TGCGCCAGCAGCCAAGTACTGGGCACTGAAGCTTTCTTT.